A single sample gave rise to the 31 T cell receptor beta chains below, sequenced in a study of cytomegalovirus exposure and HLA in healthy donors. Amplification used 60 Vbeta primers and 13 Jbeta primers. Sequencing was performed with immunoSEQ multiplex PCR; in TCRdb, only in-frame clones are kept and a portion is missing. The data contain 150,000 or so clones, roughly 74% of them seen just once; the ten biggest clones take up about 3%. What was sequenced was PBMCs. All receptors derive from a man aged 18 to 29 in good health and CMV-seronegative.

V and J are TRBV6-1 and TRBJ1-5; 11 nucleotides agree with TRBD1. CDR1 and CDR2 from the germline V gene are MNHNS and SASEGT. CDR3 length: 19 residues. J was trimmed by 1 base and V by 1 base; bases with no gene match: 9. The chain's CDR3 is CASSEVVGQGARSNQPQHF. CDR3 in DNA: TGTGCCAGCAGTGAAGTTGTAGGACAGGGGGCGCGGAGCAATCAGCCCCAGCATTTT.

The rearrangement joins TRBV7-9 to TRBJ1-5; a weak D match, TRBD1 (5 bases). This CDR3 is built from 18 residues. CDR1 SEHNR and CDR2 FQNEAQ come from the germline V gene (reference sequence). Trimming stripped 5 bases from V and 3 bases from J, with 23 bases between. This chain's CDR3 is CASSKGRIGYSHNQPQHF. As DNA, the CDR3 is TGTGCCAGCAGCAAGGGGAGGATTGGGTACAGCCACAATCAGCCCCAGCATTTT.

The V and J genes are TRBV6-5 and TRBJ1-1, with a tentative D call TRBD1 (5 bases). The CDR3 covers 13 residues. Germline V gene lookup returns CDR1 MNHEY and CDR2 SVGAGI. Trimming removed 0 bases from V and 8 bases from J, with 10 bases in between. The CDR3 loop reads CASSYSSSGEAFF. CDR3 sequence (DNA): TGTGCCAGCAGTTACTCGAGCTCAGGGGAAGCTTTCTTT.

The rearrangement uses TRBV5-1 and TRBJ2-7; 8 nucleotides agree with TRBD1. This CDR3 region has 15 residues. Trimming took 0 bases from V and 0 from J; bases not matched to a gene: 2. Germline CDR1 is SGHRS and CDR2 is YFSETQ. The CDR3, as DNA: TGCGCCAGCAGCTTGGGGACAGGGAGCTCCTACGAGCAGTACGTC. It is translated as CASSLGTGSSYEQYV.

V gene TRBV19 combines with J gene TRBJ2-2, with 12 bases that match TRBD1. The V gene end was trimmed by 3 bases and the J gene end by 5 bases; junction bases not matched to a gene: 4. Per the germline V gene, CDR1 is LNHDA and CDR2 is SQIVND (reference sequence). The CDR3 is 16 residues long. CDR3 in DNA: TGTGCCAGTAGTATTGGGACAGGGGGCGCGACCGGGGAGCTGTTTTTT. This codes for CASSIGTGGATGELFF.

The chain is built from TRBV9 and TRBJ1-6; D remains unclear. CDR1 and CDR2 (germline): SGDLS, YYNGEE. The CDR3 contains 14 residues. Trimming removed 3 bases at V and 10 bases at J, with 14 bases between. As DNA, the CDR3 is TGTGCCAGCAGCGGTTACGAGGGCGGGTCACCCCTCCACTTT. This sequence encodes CASSGYEGGSPLHF.

This rearrangement joins TRBV5-1 to TRBJ2-7; TRBD2 agrees at 11 bases. This CDR3 is 17 amino acids long. Germline V CDR1 and CDR2: SGHRS, YFSETQ. Trimming removed 3 bases from V and 2 bases from J; junction bases left unmatched: 10. The CDR3 protein is CASSSSRSSGGAYEQYF. In DNA form, the CDR3 reads TGCGCCAGCAGCTCCTCCCGGAGTAGCGGGGGGGCCTACGAGCAGTACTTC.

This chain connects TRBV5-1 to TRBJ1-6; tentative D call: TRBD1 (5 bases). Germline CDR1 reads SGHRS; CDR2 reads YFSETQ. The CDR3 length is 17 residues. V was cut by 0 bases and J by 7 bases, with 17 bases left in between. CDR3 in DNA: TGCGCCAGCAGCTTGGCCTCTGGGCCAGGGCAAAATTCACCCCTCCACTTT. This translates into CASSLASGPGQNSPLHF.

The chain is built from TRBV5-1 and TRBJ1-2; D remains ambiguous. Per germline, CDR1 SGHRS and CDR2 YFSETQ. Trimming cost V 4 bases and J 4 bases, with 17 bases left between them. This CDR3 is built from 15 residues. DNA of the CDR3: TGCGCCAGCAGCGGCGGGCAGCCCTGGGGCTATGGCTACACCTTC. Translation: CASSGGQPWGYGYTF.

The V and J genes are TRBV2 and TRBJ1-5; 9 nucleotides align to TRBD1. V dropped 4 bases and J dropped 7; count of bases not matched to a gene: 5. The CDR3 runs to 14 residues. The germline V gene encodes CDR1 SNHLY and CDR2 FYNNEI. CDR3 in DNA: TGTGCCAGCAGTGGGGGACAGGGTTTGCAGCCCCAGCATTTT. Its translation is CASSGGQGLQPQHF. The variable domain in full, completed from reference TRBV2 and TRBJ1-5, reads EPEVTQTPSHQVTQMGQEVILRCVPISNHLYFYWYRQILGQKVEFLVSFYNNEISEKSEIFDDQFSVERPDGSNFTLKIRSTKLEDSAMYFCASSGGQGLQPQHFGDGTRLSIL.

In nucleotides, the CDR3 is TGTGCCAGCAGTTATCCCGGGTTTAATTCACCCCTCCACTTT. Translation gives CASSYPGFNSPLHF. V gene TRBV25-1 combines with J gene TRBJ1-6; D is uncertain. Germline V CDR1 and CDR2: MGHDK, SYGVNS. Trimming pared 5 bases from V and 6 bases from J, leaving 11 bases between. The CDR3 is made up of 14 amino acids.

The chain has TRBV11-2 and TRBJ1-3; unclear D gene. Germline V gene sequence: CDR1 SGHAT, CDR2 FQNNGV. The CDR3 sequence is 14 residues long. V lost 5 bases, J lost 3 bases, and 11 bases lay in between. CDR3 DNA sequence: TGTGCCAGCAGCCCGGCGGGCAATGGAAACACCATATATTTT. Translated, it gives CASSPAGNGNTIYF.

The chain combines TRBV2 with TRBJ2-1, with D perhaps TRBD1 (6 bases). This CDR3 has 15 amino acids. Between the trimmed V and J ends, which lost 2 bases and 6 bases, there was a span of 14 bases. CDR1 SNHLY and CDR2 FYNNEI come from the germline V gene. The CDR3: CASSERQGNGNEQFF. The CDR3 DNA follows: TGTGCCAGCAGTGAAAGGCAGGGGAATGGCAATGAGCAGTTCTTC.

This clone came up a few times. CDR3 sequence reads: CASSLRLAGHTDTQYF. CDR3 in DNA: TGTGCCAGCAGCTTAAGACTAGCGGGGCACACAGATACGCAGTATTTT. V gene TRBV7-9 combines with J gene TRBJ2-3, with 11 nucleotides matching TRBD2. The CDR3 loop spans 16 amino acids. The V gene's germline CDR1 is SEHNR and CDR2 FQNEAQ (reference sequence). The V and J ends lost 2 bases and 2 bases, in that order; junction bases with no gene match: 3.

This clone showed up just once. J is TRBJ2-7 and V is TRBV27; 7 bases are shared with TRBD1. This CDR3 contains 15 residues. The germline V gene encodes CDR1 MNHEY and CDR2 SMNVEV (reference sequence). V shed 8 bases, J shed 0 bases, and the junction held 10 bases outside the gene matches. CDR3 bases: TGTGCCAGCCGGAAACAGGGGCCAGGCTCCTACGAGCAGTACTTC. Translated: CASRKQGPGSYEQYF.

V usage is TRBV5-4 and J usage is TRBJ2-5; 9 bases are shared with TRBD2. The CDR3 has 15 amino acids. The V segment lost 4 bases and the J segment 2 bases; nucleotides outside the gene matches: 6. CDR1 is SGHNT and CDR2 is YYREEE in the germline V gene (reference sequence). The CDR3, as DNA: TGTGCCAGCAGCCCGGCGGGGGGGCAACAAGAGACCCAGTACTTC. As protein: CASSPAGGQQETQYF.

The chain employs TRBV10-3 and TRBJ2-1, with TRBD1 matching 8 bases. This CDR3 comprises 13 residues. The ends lost 7 bases at V and 5 bases at J; junction bases unmatched: 4. Germline assignment: CDR1 ENHRY and CDR2 SYGVKD. The CDR3 DNA is TGTGCCATCACGCAGGGGGCGGACAATGAGCAGTTCTTC. Residues: CAITQGADNEQFF.

In this sample, this clone turned up once. The genes are TRBV27 and TRBJ2-1; D ambiguous. The V and J ends lost 0 bases and 4 bases respectively, with 4 bases between them. Per the germline V gene, CDR1 is MNHEY and CDR2 is SMNVEV (reference sequence). The CDR3 extends over 13 amino acids. CDR3 nucleotide sequence: TGTGCCAGCAGTTTATCCCAATACAATGAGCAGTTCTTC. Its protein product is CASSLSQYNEQFF.

The V call is TRBV4-2, the J call TRBJ2-3; D not resolved. The CDR3 length is 16 residues. In germline, CDR1 is LGHNA, CDR2 YNFKEQ. Trimming took off 1 base at V and 5 bases at J, with 16 bases between the two ends. The CDR3 loop reads CASSQALDGLGDTQYF. The CDR3 nucleotides are TGTGCCAGCAGCCAAGCCCTCGACGGGTTGGGAGATACGCAGTATTTT.

This clone was detected once. The rearrangement joins TRBV18 to TRBJ1-5, with TRBD1 matching 9 bases. The V and J ends lost 0 bases and 7 bases, in that order; junction bases with no gene match: 7. Germline-derived CDR1 and CDR2 are KGHSH and LQKENI. CDR3 size: 16 residues. CDR3 sequence (DNA): TGTGCCAGCTCACCACCGGGTGGGACAGGGTACCAGCCCCAGCATTTT. Encoded protein: CASSPPGGTGYQPQHF.

This clone has a single count. The rearrangement joins TRBV6-5 to TRBJ2-5; D is unclear. V shed 3 bases and J shed 5 bases, with 4 bases lying between them. There are 11 residues in the CDR3. Germline values: CDR1 MNHEY, CDR2 SVGAGI. CDR3 bases: TGTGCCAGCAGTTATTCGGAGACCCAGTACTTC. This gives the protein CASSYSETQYF.

This clone has just one count. This chain joins TRBV5-6 and TRBJ2-3; a possible D gene is TRBD1 (5 bases). This CDR3 is built from 16 residues. CDR1 and CDR2 (germline): SGHDT, YYEEEE. V dropped 4 bases and J dropped 0 bases, with 15 bases sitting between them. Here the CDR3 reads CASSQDNQPSTDTQYF. The CDR3 nucleotides are TGTGCCAGCAGCCAGGACAACCAGCCTAGCACAGATACGCAGTATTTT.

V usage is TRBV9 and J usage is TRBJ2-1, with D perhaps TRBD2 (6 bases). This CDR3 contains 15 residues. CDR1 is SGDLS, CDR2 YYNGEE, per germline. With 4 bases removed from V and 2 bases from J, the gap between germline ends came to 13 bases. The chain's CDR3 is CASSNRDFTYNEQFF. As DNA, the CDR3 is TGTGCCAGCAGCAACCGGGACTTTACCTACAATGAGCAGTTCTTC. The whole variable domain, filled in from reference TRBV9 and TRBJ2-1, reads DSGVTQTPKHLITATGQRVTLRCSPRSGDLSVYWYQQSLDQGLQFLIQYYNGEERAKGNILERFSAQQFPDLHSELNLSSLELGDSALYFCASSNRDFTYNEQFFGPGTRLTVL.

The chain links TRBV19 to TRBJ2-7, with no clear D. There are 15 residues in the CDR3. Trimming stripped 3 bases from V and 7 bases from J, with 19 bases between. Germline V CDR1 and CDR2: LNHDA, SQIVND (reference sequence). In DNA form, the CDR3 reads TGTGCCAGTAGTATGTGGGTCGACGGAGATAGGGAGCAGTACTTC. It codes for CASSMWVDGDREQYF.

The rearrangement joins TRBV6-6 to TRBJ1-1; maybe TRBD1 (5 bases). The CDR3 loop spans 12 amino acids. Trimming took off 2 bases at V and 7 bases at J, with 8 bases between the two ends. CDR1 MNHNY and CDR2 SVGAGI come from the germline V gene (reference sequence). The CDR3 bases are TGTGCCAGCAGTTACGCGGGGGGTGAAGCTTTCTTT. It yields the protein CASSYAGGEAFF.

V usage is TRBV19 and J usage is TRBJ2-2, with 7 bases aligning to TRBD1. The CDR3 contains 14 residues. Unmatched junction bases numbered 5, after V lost 7 bases and J lost 3 bases. The germline gives CDR1 LNHDA, CDR2 SQIVND (reference sequence). CDR3 coding DNA: TGTGCCAGTAAGGGAACAGGGGACACCGGGGAGCTGTTTTTT. Protein product: CASKGTGDTGELFF.

The chain employs TRBV5-4 and TRBJ2-5; 8 bases agree with TRBD2. Germline V gene lookup returns CDR1 SGHNT and CDR2 YYREEE (reference sequence). V shed 5 bases and J 5 bases; nucleotides not matched to a gene: 11. The CDR3 runs 15 residues. CDR3 protein: CASSSGGGGGETQYF. CDR3 coding DNA: TGTGCCAGCAGTTCGGGAGGGGGGGGAGGGGAGACCCAGTACTTC.

This chain uses TRBV6-5 with TRBJ1-2; unclear D gene. Germline CDR1 and CDR2: MNHEY and SVGAGI. V was pared by 6 bases and J by 0 bases, with 8 bases between. This CDR3 spans 13 amino acids. The CDR3 sequence is CASSPEANYGYTF. For the CDR3, the DNA is TGTGCCAGCAGCCCAGAGGCTAACTATGGCTACACCTTC.

V usage is TRBV5-6 and J usage is TRBJ1-2; 8 bases are a match to TRBD1. The CDR3 consists of 15 residues. Germline lookup yields CDR1 SGHDT and CDR2 YYEEEE. J was trimmed by 3 bases and V by 0 bases; bases with no gene match: 4. The CDR3, as DNA: TGTGCCAGCAGCTTGGGCCGGGACAGGTACTATGGCTACACCTTC. This gives the protein CASSLGRDRYYGYTF.

The V call is TRBV9, the J call TRBJ2-3; perhaps TRBD1 as D (5 bases). Germline CDR1 and CDR2: SGDLS and YYNGEE. This CDR3 has 15 amino acids. The ends were cut back, 0 bases at V and 2 bases at J, with 10 bases in the middle. CDR3 sequence: CASSVGAGPTDTQYF. The CDR3 DNA reads as TGTGCCAGCAGCGTAGGTGCAGGGCCCACAGATACGCAGTATTTT.

V gene TRBV15 combines with J gene TRBJ2-7, with D possibly being TRBD2 (6 bases). Looked up from germline, CDR1 is LNHNV and CDR2 is YYDKDF (reference sequence). The length of the CDR3 is 16 residues. Trimming pared 1 base from V and 0 bases from J, leaving 13 bases between. CDR3 nucleotides: TGTGCCACCAGCAGAGTGGAGGGGTTTAGCTCCTACGAGCAGTACTTC. Its protein product is CATSRVEGFSSYEQYF.